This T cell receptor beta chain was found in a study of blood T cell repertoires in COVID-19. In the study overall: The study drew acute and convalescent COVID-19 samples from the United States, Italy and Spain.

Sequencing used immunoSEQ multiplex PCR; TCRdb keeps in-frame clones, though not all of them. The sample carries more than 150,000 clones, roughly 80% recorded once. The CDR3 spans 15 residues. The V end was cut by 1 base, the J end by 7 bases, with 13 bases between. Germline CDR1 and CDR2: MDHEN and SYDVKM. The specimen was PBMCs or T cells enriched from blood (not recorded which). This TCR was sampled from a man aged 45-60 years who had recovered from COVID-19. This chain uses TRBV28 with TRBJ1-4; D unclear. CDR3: CASSLFGVGVEKLFF. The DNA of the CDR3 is TGTGCCAGCAGTTTATTTGGGGTCGGGGTTGAAAAACTGTTTTTT.